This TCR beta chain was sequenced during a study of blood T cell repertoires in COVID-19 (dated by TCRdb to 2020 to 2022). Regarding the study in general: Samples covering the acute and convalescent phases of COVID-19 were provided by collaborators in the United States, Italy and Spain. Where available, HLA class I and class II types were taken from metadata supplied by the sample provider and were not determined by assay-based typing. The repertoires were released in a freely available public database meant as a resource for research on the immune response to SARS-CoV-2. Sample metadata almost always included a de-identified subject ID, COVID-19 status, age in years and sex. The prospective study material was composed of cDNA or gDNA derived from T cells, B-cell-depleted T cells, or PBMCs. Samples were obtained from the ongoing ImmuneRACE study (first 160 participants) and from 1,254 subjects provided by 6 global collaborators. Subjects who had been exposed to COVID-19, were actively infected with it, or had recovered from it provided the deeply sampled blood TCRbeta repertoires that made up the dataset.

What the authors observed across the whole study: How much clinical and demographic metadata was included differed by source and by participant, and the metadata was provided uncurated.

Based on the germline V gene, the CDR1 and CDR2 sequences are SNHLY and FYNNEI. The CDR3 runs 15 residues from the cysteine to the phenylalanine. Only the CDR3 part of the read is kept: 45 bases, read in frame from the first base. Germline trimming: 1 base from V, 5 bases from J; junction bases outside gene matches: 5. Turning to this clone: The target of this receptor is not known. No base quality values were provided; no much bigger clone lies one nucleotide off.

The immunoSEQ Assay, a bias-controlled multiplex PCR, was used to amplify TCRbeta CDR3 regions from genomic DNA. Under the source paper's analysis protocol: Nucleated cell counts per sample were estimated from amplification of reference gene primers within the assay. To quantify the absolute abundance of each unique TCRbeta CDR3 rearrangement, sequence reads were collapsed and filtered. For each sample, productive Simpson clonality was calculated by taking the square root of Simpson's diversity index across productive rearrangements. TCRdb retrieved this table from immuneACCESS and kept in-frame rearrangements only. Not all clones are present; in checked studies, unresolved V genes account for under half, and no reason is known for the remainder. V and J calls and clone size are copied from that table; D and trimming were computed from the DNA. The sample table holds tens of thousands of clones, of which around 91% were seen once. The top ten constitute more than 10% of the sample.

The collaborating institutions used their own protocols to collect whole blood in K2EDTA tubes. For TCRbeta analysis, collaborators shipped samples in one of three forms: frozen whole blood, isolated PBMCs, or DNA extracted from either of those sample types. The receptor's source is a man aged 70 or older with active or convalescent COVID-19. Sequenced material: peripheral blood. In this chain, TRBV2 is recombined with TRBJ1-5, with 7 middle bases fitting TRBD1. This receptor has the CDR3 CASSEEQGNYQPQHF. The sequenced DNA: TGTGCCAGCAGTGAAGAACAGGGGAATTATCAGCCCCAGCATTTT.